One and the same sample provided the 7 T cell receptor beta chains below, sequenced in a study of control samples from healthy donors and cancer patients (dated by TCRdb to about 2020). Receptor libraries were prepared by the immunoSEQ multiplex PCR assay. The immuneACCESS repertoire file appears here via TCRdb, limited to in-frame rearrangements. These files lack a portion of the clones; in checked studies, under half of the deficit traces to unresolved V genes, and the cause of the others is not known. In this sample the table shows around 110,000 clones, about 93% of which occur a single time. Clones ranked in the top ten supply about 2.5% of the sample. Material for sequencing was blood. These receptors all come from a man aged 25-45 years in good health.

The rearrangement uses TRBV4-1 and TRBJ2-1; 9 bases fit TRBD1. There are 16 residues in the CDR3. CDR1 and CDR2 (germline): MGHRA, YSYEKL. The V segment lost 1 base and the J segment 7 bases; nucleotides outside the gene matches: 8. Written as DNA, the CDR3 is TGCGCCAGCAGCCAAGTAACCGGGACAGGGCTTAATGAGCAGTTCTTC. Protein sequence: CASSQVTGTGLNEQFF.

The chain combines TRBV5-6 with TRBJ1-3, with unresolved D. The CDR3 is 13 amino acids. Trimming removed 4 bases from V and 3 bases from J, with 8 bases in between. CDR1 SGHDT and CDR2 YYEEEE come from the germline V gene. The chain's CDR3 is CASSTTNGNTIYF. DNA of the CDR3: TGTGCCAGCAGCACGACAAATGGAAACACCATATATTTT.

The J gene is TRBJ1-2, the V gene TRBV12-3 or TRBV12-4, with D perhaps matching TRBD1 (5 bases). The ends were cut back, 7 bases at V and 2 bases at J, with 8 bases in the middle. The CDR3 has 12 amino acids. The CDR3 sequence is CASKGVNYGYTF. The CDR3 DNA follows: TGTGCCAGCAAAGGGGTAAACTATGGCTACACCTTC.

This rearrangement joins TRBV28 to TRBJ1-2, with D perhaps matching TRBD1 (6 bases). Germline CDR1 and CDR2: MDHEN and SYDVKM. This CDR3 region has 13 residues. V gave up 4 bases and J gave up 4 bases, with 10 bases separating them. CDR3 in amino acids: CASSSGDGYGYTF. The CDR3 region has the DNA TGTGCCAGCAGTTCAGGGGATGGCTATGGCTACACCTTC.

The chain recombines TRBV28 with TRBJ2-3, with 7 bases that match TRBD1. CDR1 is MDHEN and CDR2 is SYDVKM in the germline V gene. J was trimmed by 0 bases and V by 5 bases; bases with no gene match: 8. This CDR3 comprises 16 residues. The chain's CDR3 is CASSPNRGTSTDTQYF. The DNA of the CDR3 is TGTGCCAGCAGTCCGAACAGGGGCACTAGCACAGATACGCAGTATTTT.

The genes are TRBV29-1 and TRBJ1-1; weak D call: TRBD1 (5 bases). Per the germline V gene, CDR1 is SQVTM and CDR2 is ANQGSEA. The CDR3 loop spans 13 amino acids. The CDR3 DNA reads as TGCACTGGGGGGGATAGAATGAACACTGAAGCTTTCTTT. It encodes CTGGDRMNTEAFF.

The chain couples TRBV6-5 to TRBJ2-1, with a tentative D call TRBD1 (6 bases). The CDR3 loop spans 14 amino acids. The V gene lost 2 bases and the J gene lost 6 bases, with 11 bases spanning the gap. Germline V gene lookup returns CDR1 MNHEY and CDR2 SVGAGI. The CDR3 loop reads CASSYGQPSNEQFF. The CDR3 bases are TGTGCCAGCAGTTACGGACAGCCGAGCAATGAGCAGTTCTTC.